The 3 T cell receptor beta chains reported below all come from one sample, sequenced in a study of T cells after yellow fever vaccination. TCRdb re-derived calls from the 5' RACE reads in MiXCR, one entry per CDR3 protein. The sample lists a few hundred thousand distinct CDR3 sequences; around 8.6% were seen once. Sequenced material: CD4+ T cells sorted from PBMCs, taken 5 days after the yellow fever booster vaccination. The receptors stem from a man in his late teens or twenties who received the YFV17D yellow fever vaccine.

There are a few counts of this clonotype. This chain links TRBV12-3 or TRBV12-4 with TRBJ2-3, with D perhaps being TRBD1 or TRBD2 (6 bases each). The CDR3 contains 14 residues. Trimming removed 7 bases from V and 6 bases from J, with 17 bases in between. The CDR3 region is CASTLSGGPDTQYF. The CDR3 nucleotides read TGTGCCAGCACTCTCTCCGGGGGCCCCGATACGCAGTATTTT.

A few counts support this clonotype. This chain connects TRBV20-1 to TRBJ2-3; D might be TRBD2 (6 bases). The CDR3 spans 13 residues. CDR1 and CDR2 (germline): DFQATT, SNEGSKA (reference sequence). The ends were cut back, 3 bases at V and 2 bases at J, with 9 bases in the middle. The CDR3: CSASGGVTDTQYF. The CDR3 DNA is TGCAGTGCTAGTGGAGGGGTCACAGATACGCAGTATTTT.

The CDR3 sequence: CASQRKYQETQYF. The CDR3 DNA follows: TGTGCCTCCCAGAGAAAGTACCAAGAGACCCAGTACTTC. The chain recombines TRBV15 with TRBJ2-5; D ambiguous. Germline lookup yields CDR1 LNHNV and CDR2 YYDKDF (reference sequence). The CDR3 sequence is 13 residues long. V lost 11 bases and J lost 0, with 13 bases in between.